This T cell receptor beta chain was sequenced for a study of neurological immune-mediated disorders. It was by 5'RACE with 10-nucleotide random UMIs that the cDNA was made. Each CDR3 protein is one row after TCRdb ran MiXCR on the 5' RACE reads. The repertoire includes tens of thousands of distinct CDR3 sequences, about 5.6% of them detected once, and less than 1.5% sits in the top ten. The germline V gene has CDR1 SGHVS and CDR2 FNYEAQ. V lost 5 bases to trimming and J lost 4 bases, with 11 bases between them. The CDR3 is 13 residues long. Study-level findings and limits: When the repertoires were grouped phylogenetically, those of 18 of the 34 multiple sclerosis patients came together in a single cluster of related CDR3 sequences, which points to a possible repertoire-level signature.

Libraries from sorted cells used roughly 960,000 T cells (CD4+ or CD8+). This clonotype was observed at least ten times. The antigen is undetermined. This clonotype was sampled from a young woman with multiple sclerosis. The source material was CD4+ T cells from blood. The V gene is TRBV7-6, the J gene TRBJ1-1; D ambiguous. CDR3 sequence: CASSPGVGTEAFF. The CDR3 bases are TGTGCCAGCAGCCCTGGAGTAGGCACTGAAGCTTTCTTT.